This TCR beta chain derives from a study of T cell responses to AZD1222 COVID-19 vaccine. Overall study results and limits: As reported, nearly half of all spike-specific TCRs target variant regions that are unmutated. The donors showed a predominance of white British ancestry and of females, with possible underestimation of clonal diversity. CD4 TCRs linked to vaccination spanned spike, dominating at 160-218 and 743-854.

Concerning this clone itself: Antigen unknown.

Profiling relied on immunoSEQ multiplex PCR, and the TCRdb table lists in-frame clones only, not all of them. This sample has 150,000 or so clones, with roughly nine tenths found just once. This clonotype originated in an adult who received the AZD1222 COVID-19 vaccine. Sequencing used peripheral blood, obtained 28 days after the second AZD1222 dose.

Written as DNA, the CDR3 is TGTGCCAGTAGTATAGCGGGAGGGCCCACCGACGAGCAGTACTTC. Its protein product is CASSIAGGPTDEQYF. The rearrangement joins TRBV19 to TRBJ2-7, with TRBD2 identical over 8 bases. There are 15 residues in the CDR3. The V and J ends lost 1 base and 5 bases, in that order; junction bases with no gene match: 7. Looked up from germline, CDR1 is LNHDA and CDR2 is SQIVND (reference sequence).